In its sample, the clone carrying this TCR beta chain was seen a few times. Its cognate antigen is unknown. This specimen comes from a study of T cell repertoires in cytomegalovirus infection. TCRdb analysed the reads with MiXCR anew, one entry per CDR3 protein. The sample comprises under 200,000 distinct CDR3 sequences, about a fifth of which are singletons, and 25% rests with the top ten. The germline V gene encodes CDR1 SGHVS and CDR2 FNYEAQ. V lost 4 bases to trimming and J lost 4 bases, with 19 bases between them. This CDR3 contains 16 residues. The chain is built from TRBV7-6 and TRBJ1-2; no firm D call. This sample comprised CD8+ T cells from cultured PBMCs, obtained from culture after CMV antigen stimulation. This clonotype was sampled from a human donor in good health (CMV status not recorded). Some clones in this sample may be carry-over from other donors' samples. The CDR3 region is CASSSSPGETPYGYTF. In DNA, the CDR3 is TGTGCCAGCAGCTCCTCCCCCGGGGAAACCCCCTATGGCTACACCTTC.